The rows below give T cell receptor beta chains drawn from one sample of a study of blood T cells in healthy people across ages. TCRdb redid the calling of the 5' RACE reads with MiXCR, one entry per CDR3 protein. Altogether 550,000 to 800,000 distinct CDR3 sequences are present, approximately 31% being singletons, with the ten largest covering 15%. The sequenced sample consisted of blood. The receptors stem from a woman at least 80 years old in good health. The conserved cysteine and the conserved F or W are not part of the CDR3 here. The order of the fields is V gene, J gene, CDR3 protein.

V gene: TRBV6-5
J gene: TRBJ2-7
CDR3 protein: ASRSGDEQY

V gene: TRBV12-3/TRBV12-4
J gene: TRBJ1-2
CDR3 protein: ASSATNAGGYT

V gene: TRBV7-7
J gene: TRBJ2-2
CDR3 protein: ASSPRSGELF

V gene: TRBV6-5
J gene: TRBJ2-7
CDR3 protein: ASRRLFDYEQY

V gene: TRBV20-1
J gene: TRBJ1-5
CDR3 protein: SARERQSNQPQH

V gene: TRBV6-6
J gene: TRBJ2-1
CDR3 protein: ASSAGQYNEQF

V gene: TRBV10-3
J gene: TRBJ2-5
CDR3 protein: AISASGEQETQY

V gene: TRBV2
J gene: TRBJ1-6
CDR3 protein: ASSLQGSESPLH

V gene: TRBV7-2
J gene: TRBJ2-3
CDR3 protein: ASSSRAALKRASSTDTQY

V gene: TRBV20-1
J gene: TRBJ1-2
CDR3 protein: SARDLPGQALGYGYT

V gene: TRBV28
J gene: TRBJ2-1
CDR3 protein: ASSTREQF

V gene: TRBV6-1
J gene: TRBJ2-2
CDR3 protein: ASSADTNTGELF

V gene: TRBV12-3/TRBV12-4
J gene: TRBJ2-3
CDR3 protein: ASSSRRVSTDAQY

V gene: TRBV5-6
J gene: TRBJ1-6
CDR3 protein: ASSLSPVVNSPLH

V gene: TRBV20-1
J gene: TRBJ2-1
CDR3 protein: SASIYYYEQF